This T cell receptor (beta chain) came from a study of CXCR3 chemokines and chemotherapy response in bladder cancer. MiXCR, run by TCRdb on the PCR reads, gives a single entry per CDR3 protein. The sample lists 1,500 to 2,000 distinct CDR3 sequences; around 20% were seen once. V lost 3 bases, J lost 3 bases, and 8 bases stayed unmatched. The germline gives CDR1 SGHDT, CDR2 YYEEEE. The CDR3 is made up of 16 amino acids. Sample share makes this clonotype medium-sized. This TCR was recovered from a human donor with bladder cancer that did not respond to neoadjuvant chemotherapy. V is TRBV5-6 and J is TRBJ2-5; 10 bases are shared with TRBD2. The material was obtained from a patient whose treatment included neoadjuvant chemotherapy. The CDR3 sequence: CASSSSLLAGEETQYF. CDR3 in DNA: TGTGCCAGCAGCTCATCACTCCTAGCGGGGGAAGAGACCCAGTACTTC.